The clone carrying this T cell receptor beta chain was found a few times. Its antigen is unknown. The data were obtained in a study of identifying expanded T cells in peripheral blood. This table comes from immunoSEQ multiplex PCR, and its TCRdb copy is limited to in-frame clones, with some not included. The sample consists of fewer than 110,000 clones, 87% of them appearing once. No infections or other immune events were documented during collection. Regarding the study as a whole: Roughly 2-week clone count variance significantly increased as total template count grew.

The clonotype was recovered from a person between 18 and 75 years old in good health. Source material: blood.

The CDR3 sequence is CSGGEAFF. As DNA, the CDR3 is TGCAGTGGAGGTGAAGCTTTCTTT. This chain uses TRBV20-1 with TRBJ1-1; D not certain. The CDR3 is made up of 8 amino acids. The V end lost 7 bases, the J end lost 7 bases, and 4 bases lay between the germline ends. Germline values: CDR1 DFQATT, CDR2 SNEGSKA (reference sequence).